Below are 7 T cell receptor beta chains sequenced from a single sample in a study of OX40 agonist ivuxolimab in advanced cancers. The protocol was immunoSEQ multiplex PCR, while the TCRdb copy is restricted to in-frame clones and leaves out a portion. The top ten clones hold just under 2% of a sample with about 85,000 clones, around 85% of them seen once. The input for sequencing was CD4+ or CD8+ T cells sorted from blood, taken in a trial of the OX40 agonist ivuxolimab. These receptor sequences come from an adult with an advanced solid tumor such as melanoma, head and neck, liver or kidney cancer.

The genes are TRBV4-3 and TRBJ2-1; 9 bases are shared with TRBD1. The V gene's germline CDR1 is LGHNA and CDR2 YSLEER. After removal of 3 bases from V and 14 bases from J, the junction contained 8 bases not matched to a gene. The CDR3 spans 13 residues. CDR3 sequence reads: CASSQKTGGDEFF. Written as DNA, the CDR3 is TGCGCCAGCAGCCAGAAAACAGGGGGCGATGAGTTCTTC.

V gene TRBV28 combines with J gene TRBJ1-2; tentatively, D is TRBD1 (6 bases). This CDR3 comprises 13 residues. From germline, CDR1 is MDHEN and CDR2 SYDVKM. V lost 5 bases, J lost 8 bases, and 15 bases lay in between. Here the CDR3 reads CASSTQTGEGYTF. The CDR3 nucleotides are TGTGCCAGCAGTACGCAGACAGGCGAAGGCTACACCTTC.

This chain joins TRBV7-2 and TRBJ2-7; possibly TRBD1 or TRBD2 for D (5 bases each). Germline lookup yields CDR1 SGHTA and CDR2 FQGNSA. The germline V and J ends were trimmed by 5 bases and 0 bases, with 14 bases remaining between them. There are 15 residues in the CDR3. The CDR3 nucleotides read TGTGCCAGCAGCCTGGGGGTGGCGTCCTCCTACGAGCAGTACTTC. This gives the protein CASSLGVASSYEQYF.

This clone was seen once. The chain joins TRBV7-2 to TRBJ1-2; D may be TRBD1 (5 bases). Trimming cost V 7 bases and J 7 bases, with 16 bases left between them. The CDR3 loop spans 13 amino acids. Germline CDR1 SGHTA, CDR2 FQGNSA. The DNA for the CDR3 is TGTGCCAGCACCCAGACGGGGGAGGGTGGCTACACCTTC. Protein product: CASTQTGEGGYTF.

The chain combines TRBV30 with TRBJ2-7, with TRBD1 matching over 7 bases. The trim removed 3 bases at V and 5 bases at J, leaving 13 bases unmatched. The CDR3 is made up of 15 amino acids. CDR1 and CDR2 (germline): GTSNPN, SVGIG (reference sequence). CDR3 sequence (DNA): TGTGCCTGGAGCAACAGGGGCCTGAGGAACCACGAGCAGTACTTC. Translation gives CAWSNRGLRNHEQYF. Based on the CDR3 plus reference TRBV30 and TRBJ2-7, the full variable domain is SQTIHQWPATLVQPVGSPLSLECTVEGTSNPNLYWYRQAAGRGLQLLFYSVGIGQISSEVPQNLSASRPQDRQFILSSKKLLLSDSGFYLCAWSNRGLRNHEQYFGPGTRLTVT.

The chain has TRBV19 and TRBJ1-1; a possible D gene is TRBD1 (5 bases). V lost 3 bases and J lost 4, with 15 bases in between. Germline CDR1 reads LNHDA; CDR2 reads SQIVND (reference sequence). The CDR3 has 15 amino acids. The CDR3: CASSILGTLITEAFF. CDR3 in DNA: TGTGCCAGTAGTATTTTAGGGACGTTGATCACTGAAGCTTTCTTT.

This chain joins TRBV7-9 and TRBJ2-5; 7 bases fit TRBD1. This CDR3 is 12 amino acids long. The junction had 2 bases not matched to a gene; V was cut back by 4 bases and J by 6 bases. The V gene's germline CDR1 is SEHNR and CDR2 FQNEAQ (reference sequence). CDR3 sequence: CASSYRGQTQYF. CDR3 DNA: TGTGCCAGCAGCTACAGGGGTCAGACCCAGTACTTC.